These 4 T cell receptor beta chains were sequenced from one sample in a study of control samples from healthy donors and cancer patients. The data were produced by immunoSEQ multiplex PCR, yet TCRdb's version contains in-frame clones alone and is incomplete. The sample has around 75,000 clones, approximately 87% seen once; the top ten hold 28%. The sample comprised blood. The receptors stem from a man aged 50 to 60 in good health.

The chain employs TRBV4-3 and TRBJ2-5; 11 nucleotides agree with TRBD2. The CDR3 contains 19 residues. V lost 0 bases to trimming and J lost 1 base; unmatched junction nucleotides: 10. Germline assignment: CDR1 LGHNA and CDR2 YSLEER. This chain's CDR3 is CASSQEMASGGTIQETQYF. In DNA form, the CDR3 reads TGCGCCAGCAGCCAAGAAATGGCTAGCGGGGGGACGATCCAAGAGACCCAGTACTTC.

The chain combines TRBV5-1 with TRBJ2-1; D unclear. The CDR3 is 13 amino acids. Germline CDR1 is SGHRS and CDR2 is YFSETQ. Trimming shortened V by 3 bases and J by 5 bases, and 9 bases separated the two germline ends. CDR3 residues: CASSSLRNNEQFF. CDR3 bases: TGCGCCAGCAGCTCACTCAGGAACAATGAGCAGTTCTTC.

This clone was detected a few times. Other DNA variants within this sample encode the same CDR3. The gene calls are TRBV4-2 and TRBJ2-3, with 9 bases lining up with TRBD2. This CDR3 contains 15 residues. Germline CDR1 and CDR2: LGHNA and YNFKEQ. The ends lost 1 base at V and 1 base at J; junction bases unmatched: 0. The CDR3 bases are TGTGCCAGCAGCCAAGCTAGCGGGGGCACAGATACGCAGTATTTT. This translates into CASSQASGGTDTQYF.

DNA for the CDR3: TGTGCCACCAGCAGAGAAAGCTCCTATGGCTACACCTTC. Amino acid sequence: CATSRESSYGYTF. The rearrangement uses TRBV15 and TRBJ1-2; D is unresolved. The V and J ends lost 0 bases and 4 bases respectively, with 6 bases between them. The germline CDR1 and CDR2 sequences are LNHNV and YYDKDF (reference sequence). CDR3 size: 13 residues. Variable domain in full (rest from reference TRBV15 and TRBJ1-2): DAMVIQNPRYQVTQFGKPVTLSCSQTLNHNVMYWYQQKSSQAPKLLFHYYDKDFNNEADTPDNFQSRRPNTSFCFLDIRSPGLGDTAMYLCATSRESSYGYTFGSGTRLTVV.